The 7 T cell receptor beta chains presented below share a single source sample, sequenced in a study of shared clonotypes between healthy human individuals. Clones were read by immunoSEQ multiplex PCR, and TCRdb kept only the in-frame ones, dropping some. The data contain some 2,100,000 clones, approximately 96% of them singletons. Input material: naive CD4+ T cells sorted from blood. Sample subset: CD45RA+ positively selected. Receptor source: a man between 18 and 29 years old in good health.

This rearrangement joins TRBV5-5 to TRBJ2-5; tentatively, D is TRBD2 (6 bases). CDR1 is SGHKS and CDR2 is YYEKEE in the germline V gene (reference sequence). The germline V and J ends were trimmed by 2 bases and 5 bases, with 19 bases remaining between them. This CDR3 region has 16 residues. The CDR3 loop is CASSFGSGTFAETQYF. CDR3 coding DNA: TGTGCCAGCAGCTTCGGGTCTGGGACTTTTGCGGAGACCCAGTACTTC.

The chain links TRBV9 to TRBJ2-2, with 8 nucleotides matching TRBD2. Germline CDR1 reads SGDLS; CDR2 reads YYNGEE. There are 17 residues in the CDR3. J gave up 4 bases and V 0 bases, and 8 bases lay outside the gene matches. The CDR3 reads CASSVGRTSGSTGELFF. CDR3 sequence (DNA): TGTGCCAGCAGCGTAGGTAGAACTAGCGGCTCCACCGGGGAGCTGTTTTTT.

CDR3 residues: CAWRPGADTQYF. CDR3 coding DNA: TGTGCCTGGAGACCCGGGGCAGATACGCAGTATTTT. V gene TRBV30 combines with J gene TRBJ2-3; tentatively, D is TRBD2 (5 bases). The CDR3 runs to 12 residues. Between the trimmed V and J ends, which lost 3 bases and 4 bases, there was a span of 8 bases. Looked up from germline, CDR1 is GTSNPN and CDR2 is SVGIG (reference sequence). The whole variable domain, filled in from reference TRBV30 and TRBJ2-3, reads SQTIHQWPATLVQPVGSPLSLECTVEGTSNPNLYWYRQAAGRGLQLLFYSVGIGQISSEVPQNLSASRPQDRQFILSSKKLLLSDSGFYLCAWRPGADTQYFGPGTRLTVL.

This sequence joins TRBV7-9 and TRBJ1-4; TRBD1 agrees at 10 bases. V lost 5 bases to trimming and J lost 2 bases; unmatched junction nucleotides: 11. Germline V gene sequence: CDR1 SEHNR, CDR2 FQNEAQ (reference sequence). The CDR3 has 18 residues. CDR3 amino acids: CASSHAGDRGRTNEKLFF. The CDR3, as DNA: TGTGCCAGCAGCCACGCCGGGGACAGGGGAAGGACTAATGAAAAACTGTTTTTT. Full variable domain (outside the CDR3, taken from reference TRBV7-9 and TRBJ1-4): DTGVSQNPRHKITKRGQNVTFRCDPISEHNRLYWYRQTLGQGPEFLTYFQNEAQLEKSRLLSDRFSAERPKGSFSTLEIQRTEQGDSAMYLCASSHAGDRGRTNEKLFFGSGTQLSVL.

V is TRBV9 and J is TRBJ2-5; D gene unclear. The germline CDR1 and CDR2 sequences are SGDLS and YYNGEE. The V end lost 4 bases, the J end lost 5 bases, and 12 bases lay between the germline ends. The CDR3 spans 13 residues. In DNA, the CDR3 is TGTGCCAGCAGCTCAGACCTGGGGGAGACCCAGTACTTC. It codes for CASSSDLGETQYF.

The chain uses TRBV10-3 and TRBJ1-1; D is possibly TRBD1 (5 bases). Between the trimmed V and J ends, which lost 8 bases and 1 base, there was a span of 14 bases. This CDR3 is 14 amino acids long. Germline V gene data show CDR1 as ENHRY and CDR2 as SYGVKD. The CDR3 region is CAIQARGPNTEAFF. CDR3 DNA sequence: TGTGCCATCCAAGCGCGGGGCCCGAACACTGAAGCTTTCTTT.

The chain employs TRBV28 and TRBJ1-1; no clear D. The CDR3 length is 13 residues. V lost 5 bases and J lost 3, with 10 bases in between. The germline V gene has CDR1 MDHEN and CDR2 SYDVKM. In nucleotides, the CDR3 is TGTGCCAGCAGTGCCCCCCGAGACACTGAAGCTTTCTTT. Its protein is CASSAPRDTEAFF.